This entry is about one T cell receptor (beta chain). Its specificity is unknown. V lost 1 base, J lost 2 bases, and 12 bases lay in between. CDR3 length equals 15 residues. The V gene's germline CDR1 is SGHRS and CDR2 YFSETQ. The source of the sample is a study of CD8 T cells in ankylosing spondylitis. Regarding the study as a whole: Characteristic, it appeared, of ankylosing spondylitis blood was a TCR beta motif of seven or eight highly homologous variants. Past studies reported some motif variants in reactive arthritis synovial fluid and blood. Matched ankylosing spondylitis synovial fluid reportedly showed significant enrichment of disease-linked clones. Disease-linked clones were CD8+ and relatively rare in peripheral blood.

One entry per CDR3 protein results from TCRdb running MiXCR on the 5' RACE reads. Here the sample spans some 30,000 distinct CDR3 sequences, 13% to 15% being singletons. Sequencing was carried out using blood. This clonotype originated in a male donor with ankylosing spondylitis or in good health (not recorded which). The rearrangement joins TRBV5-1 to TRBJ2-5; the D gene is possibly TRBD1 (6 bases). This CDR3 is CASSLKIRGQETQYF. The CDR3 DNA reads as TGCGCCAGCAGCTTGAAGATTAGGGGGCAAGAGACCCAGTACTTC.